This TCR beta chain was captured in a study of blood T cell repertoires in COVID-19. Study overall: Sites across the United States, Italy and Spain contributed samples from acute and convalescent COVID-19. From T cells, B-cell-depleted T cells, or PBMCs came the material, which was cDNA or gDNA.

Methods used by the authors: For nucleated cells, counts were estimated from reference gene primer amplification. Sequenced by immunoSEQ multiplex PCR; TCRdb stores in-frame clones only, minus some. That table supplies the V and J calls and clone size; D and trimming were determined from the DNA. The sample records 60,000 or so clones, around 86% being singletons. Sequencing was carried out using peripheral blood. The sequence came from a human donor in a cohort sampled during active COVID-19.

The CDR3 protein is CASSLGGKPQHF. In nucleotides, the CDR3 is TGTGCCAGCAGTTTAGGGGGCAAGCCCCAGCATTTT. The chain carries TRBV28 and TRBJ1-5; D possibly corresponds to TRBD1 (6 bases). There are 12 residues in the CDR3. Trimming removed 2 bases at V and 8 bases at J, with 7 bases between. Germline V gives CDR1 MDHEN, CDR2 SYDVKM.